The T cell receptor beta chain described here comes from a study of cytomegalovirus exposure and HLA in healthy donors (dated by TCRdb to the late 2010s). Regarding the study in general: According to an earlier analysis of a few hundred of the donors, about 179 million T cells yielded roughly 110 million unique TCR beta sequences and more than 250 Gb of sequence data. Among about 400 genotyped donors of the cohort, an average of about 240,000 unique TCR beta nucleotide sequences was sequenced per donor, of which about 20% were non-productive. The study aimed to test whether signatures of past pathogen exposure could be identified by cataloging public T cell receptors. Of the roughly 410 genotyped donors, over 80% were placed in the genetic ancestry cluster associated with self-reported Caucasian donors. All discovery cohort repertoires had been generated using a single sequencing platform. In an earlier analysis of a few hundred of the donors, high-throughput TCR beta sequencing was used to judge whether each TCR beta V gene segment behaved as functional or pseudogenic. To study patterns of TCR occurrence, a later analysis re-analyzed previously published TCR beta repertoires from 550 to 800 donors and added high-resolution HLA genotyping. HLA typing covered class I and class II loci at four-digit resolution. High-throughput TCR immunosequencing, statistical association of individual TCRs with disease status, and machine learning were combined to predict cytomegalovirus infection status. A later genetic analysis used genome-wide SNP genotypes for 398 of the 666 donors, treating that subset as a discovery cohort. Along with the roughly 670-subject first cohort, a separate validation cohort of over a hundred different subjects was used. Donor age, sex, ethnicity and CMV serostatus were compiled alongside the repertoire data. About 280 gigabases of sequencing data and around 90 million unique TCR sequences made up an early release that covered 640 HLA-typed donors. Because of strong linkage in the cohort, roughly 5 DR-DQ haplotypes were treated as single units for association and clustering. In the later analysis, no new phenotypic data were used to find candidate immune exposures; instead, reliance was placed on TCR beta sequences and their occurrence across donors. The study profiled the T cell repertoires of hundreds of subjects by immunosequencing and related them to cytomegalovirus serostatus. The number of typed donors differed by locus: roughly 629-630 for A, B, C, DRB1 and DQB1; approximately 520 for DQA1; approximately 600 for DPA1; and around 450 for DPB1.

The cohort comprised around 690 healthy bone marrow donors. At the time of sampling, every cohort member was nominally healthy, though immune exposures that went unrecorded were likely present. The donor was CMV seronegative and belonged to the group of 350 to 400 seronegative cohort members. Each donor provided a peripheral blood sample, and peripheral blood mononuclear cells were used for TCR beta sequencing. Genomic DNA extraction from the blood cell samples was performed with the Qiagen DNeasy Blood Extraction Kit. Trimming takes 5 bases from V and 2 bases from J, and the germline ends sit 13 bases apart. Measured from the cysteine to the phenylalanine, the CDR3 is 16 residues long. The kept DNA is CDR3 alone, 48 bases in frame from the first base. Looking up the germline V gene (reference sequence) yields CDR1 MNHNY and CDR2 SVGAGI. This clone was observed a few times. The clone's antigen remains unknown. No base quality information exists; no much larger clone differs at one position.

Library prep was done by the immunoSEQ multiplex PCR assay. For the multiplex PCR, a mixture combining 60 forward primers for TCR Vbeta segments and 13 reverse primers for TCR Jbeta segments was used. The CDR3 region of rearranged TCR beta genes was amplified from genomic DNA with a multiplex PCR assay. The Illumina HiSeq System was used to sequence the amplified TCR beta libraries as 87-base-pair reads. In the authors' own workflow: A later analysis counted 75 million to 100 million unique TCR beta chains across the 500 to 850 repertoires, and some 11 million of these chains were shared by at least two donors. Raw reads were error-corrected and collapsed into unique sequences by a nearest-neighbor algorithm in which closely related sequences were merged to remove PCR and sequencing errors. V, D and J gene segments were assigned by aligning CDR3 sequences to IMGT reference sequences. For a sequence to be retained, at least a six-nucleotide match to both a V gene segment and a J gene segment was required. Rearrangements were classified as productive when the CDR3 lacked stop codons and remained in frame with V and J, and all other rearrangements were classified as non-productive. CDR3 was defined by IMGT convention, running from the second conserved V-encoded cysteine to the conserved J-encoded phenylalanine. The earlier analysis of 500 to 650 of the donors excluded any sequence lacking an unambiguous match to a single V gene segment. In an earlier analysis of 587 of the donors, a V segment was called functional when productive rearrangements were above 56.7%, and segregating when the standard deviation between donors exceeded 5%. To diagnose cytomegalovirus status from the catalog of TCR beta chain sequences, a statistical classification framework was built. In a later analysis, V and J genes were assigned by comparing TCR nucleotide sequences against IMGT/GENE-DB human TR gene sequences. The TCRdist pipeline was used in a later analysis to assign CDR3 sequences and most-parsimonious VDJ recombination scenarios. A later analysis defined each TCR beta chain by its CDR3 amino acid sequence plus V-gene family, and excluded reads lacking a unique V-gene family. As a way to deal with suspected cross-contamination and a sequencing artifact, a later analysis dropped nearly 600 nucleotide sequences that were highly shared and had low generation probability. In a later analysis, a clonal expansion index was calculated for each public chain from normalized within-repertoire ranks of inferred template counts. A later analysis computed generation probabilities with a VDJ recombination model fitted to out-of-frame rearrangements, and checked the results against IGoR. In a later analysis, TCR-TCR, TCR-HLA and TCR-CMV co-occurrence was scored with hypergeometric tests, and a repertoire-size bias correction was applied to TCR pairs. To estimate false discovery rates, a later analysis permuted the HLA or CMV assignments 20 times. In a later analysis, co-occurring TCRs were grouped using DBSCAN, and TCRdist sequence similarity was added for clustering within HLA-allele-positive subsets. Repertoires with fewer than 30,000 or more than 120,000 public chains were left out of co-occurrence clustering, as were a handful of repertoires with anomalous nucleotide sharing. TCRdb's version of the immuneACCESS table is confined to in-frame rearrangements and falls short of the full clone set. An unresolved V gene accounts for under half of the shortfall where checked; the remainder is of unknown origin. Clonal size and the V and J genes are those of that table, whereas D and trimming came from the DNA. The sample table records 87,000 or so clones; approximately 7.6% of these occur just once. The ten largest clones represent approximately 2.4% of the sample.

Broader findings and caveats from the paper: The authors suggested that the approach could potentially be generalized to other disease states and immunological phenotypes. According to a later analysis, TCR association rates differed among HLA loci, with DRB1 alleles showing the most associated TCRs and HLA-C alleles showing the fewest. Because some donors lacked HLA typing at each locus, the association tests relied only on the typed subset. A further reported finding was that TCR beta sequences accurately predicted the HLA-A and HLA-B alleles for most subjects in the first cohort. The presence/absence analyses assumed that sequencing depth was roughly uniform across donors, and that assumption may not be true. The 87-base-pair reads could not distinguish some IMGT-functional V segments, including TRBV6-2 and TRBV6-3, so those segments were excluded. A later analysis reported that several top co-occurrence clusters appeared linked to parvovirus B19, influenza, CMV and Epstein-Barr virus. A cluster of highly shared sequence variants was judged likely to be a technical artifact of the sequencing pipeline. For the cohort, immune exposure information was limited to CMV serostatus. Linkage disequilibrium might explain the correlated functional status among segregating V segments, but an unknown experimental factor could not be ruled out. In a later genetic analysis, fewer N-insertions in productive TCRs were reported among donors in an Asian-associated ancestry cluster than the roughly 710-donor mean. The classifier was reported to diagnose cytomegalovirus status with high specificity and sensitivity in both the original and validation cohorts. A few of the identified cytomegalovirus-associated TCR beta chains were confirmed in vitro to be specific for cytomegalovirus antigens. A later analysis found that most CMV-associated TCR beta chains appeared HLA-restricted, with HLA associations seemingly driven largely by CMV exposure. Strong co-occurrence of HLA alleles, especially DR and DQ, made assigning TCR associations to individual alleles difficult. Most TCR sequences were observed very rarely across donors, whereas some public TCRs were present in many individuals. In an earlier analysis of some 640 of the donors, most TCR beta V segments were observed in productive rearrangements about 90% or about 30% of the time, broadly matching IMGT annotations. A later genetic analysis associated a missense DCLRE1C variant with V-gene and J-gene trimming of TCR beta chains, and an independent cohort replicated the association. The cohort was sequenced for TCR beta chains only, and without alpha or paired-chain data the features that could be detected were limited. The earlier analysis of approximately 540 of the donors excluded some 16 rarely observed V segments, including chromosome 9 orphons, because counts were too low. A later analysis associated about 18,000 TCR beta sequences with specific HLA alleles at a false discovery rate of 0.05. Compared with equally common non-associated chains, HLA-associated TCR beta chains in a later analysis were more clonally expanded and had lower generation probabilities. The study listed approximately 150 TCR beta chains as associated with cytomegalovirus.

The chain is encoded by TRBV6-6 joined to TRBJ2-6, with a weak D call of TRBD2 (7 bases match). The source is a man in his fifties or sixties in good health and CMV-seronegative. Sequences were obtained from PBMCs. The base sequence is TGTGCCAGCAGTCAGGGAGGGGGTACTGGGGCCAACGTCCTGACTTTC. It translates to CASSQGGGTGANVLTF.